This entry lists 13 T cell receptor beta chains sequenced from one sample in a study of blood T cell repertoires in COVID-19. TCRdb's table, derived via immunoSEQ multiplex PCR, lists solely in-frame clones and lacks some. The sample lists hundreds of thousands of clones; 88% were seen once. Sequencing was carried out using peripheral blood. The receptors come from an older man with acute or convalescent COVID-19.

CDR3 sequence reads: CASSLRGTGGSGNTIYF. CDR3 bases: TGTGCCAGCAGTCTCCGCGGGACAGGGGGCTCTGGAAACACCATATATTTT. V gene TRBV27 combines with J gene TRBJ1-3, with 11 bases matching TRBD1. Losses at the gene ends were 5 bases for V and 0 bases for J; bases not matched to a gene: 6. The CDR3 has 17 amino acids. CDR1 is MNHEY, CDR2 SMNVEV, per germline (reference sequence).

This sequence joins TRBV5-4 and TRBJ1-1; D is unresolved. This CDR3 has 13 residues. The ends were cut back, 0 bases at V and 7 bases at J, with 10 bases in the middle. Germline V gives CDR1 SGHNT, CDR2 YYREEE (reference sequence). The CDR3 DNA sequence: TGTGCCAGCAGCTTGGCCCAAGGGAGTGAAGCTTTCTTT. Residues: CASSLAQGSEAFF.

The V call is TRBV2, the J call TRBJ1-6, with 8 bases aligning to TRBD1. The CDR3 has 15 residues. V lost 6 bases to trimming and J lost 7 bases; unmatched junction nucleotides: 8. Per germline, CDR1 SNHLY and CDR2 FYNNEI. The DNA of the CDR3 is TGTGCCAGCAGAGATTCTGACAGGGGAAATTCACCCCTCCACTTT. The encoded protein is CASRDSDRGNSPLHF.

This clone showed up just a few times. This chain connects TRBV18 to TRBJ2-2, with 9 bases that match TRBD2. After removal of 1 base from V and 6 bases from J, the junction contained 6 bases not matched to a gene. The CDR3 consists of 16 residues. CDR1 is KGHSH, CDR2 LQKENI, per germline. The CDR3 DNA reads TGTGCCAGCTCACCACGCGGGGGGGCCACAGCCGGGGAGCTGTTTTTT. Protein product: CASSPRGGATAGELFF.

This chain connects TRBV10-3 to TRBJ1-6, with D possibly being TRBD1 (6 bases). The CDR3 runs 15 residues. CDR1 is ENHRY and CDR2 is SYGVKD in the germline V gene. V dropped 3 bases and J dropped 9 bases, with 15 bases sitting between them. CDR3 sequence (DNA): TGTGCCATCAGTGAAGGAGGGAGGGGGGTTTCACCCCTCCACTTT. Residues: CAISEGGRGVSPLHF.

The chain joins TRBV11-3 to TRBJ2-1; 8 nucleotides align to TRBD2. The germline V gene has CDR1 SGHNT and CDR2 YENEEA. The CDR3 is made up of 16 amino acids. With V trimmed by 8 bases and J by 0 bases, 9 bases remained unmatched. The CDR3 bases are TGTGCCAGCTCTTTCAGCGGGAGCCTCTCCTACAATGAGCAGTTCTTC. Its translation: CASSFSGSLSYNEQFF.

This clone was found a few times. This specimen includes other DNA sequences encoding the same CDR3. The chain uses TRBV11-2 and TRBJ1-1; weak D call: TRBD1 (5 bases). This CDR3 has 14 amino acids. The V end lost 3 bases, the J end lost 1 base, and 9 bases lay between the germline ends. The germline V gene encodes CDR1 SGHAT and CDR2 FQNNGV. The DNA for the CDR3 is TGTGCCAGCAGCTTCGTTCAGGGGAACACTGAAGCTTTCTTT. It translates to CASSFVQGNTEAFF.

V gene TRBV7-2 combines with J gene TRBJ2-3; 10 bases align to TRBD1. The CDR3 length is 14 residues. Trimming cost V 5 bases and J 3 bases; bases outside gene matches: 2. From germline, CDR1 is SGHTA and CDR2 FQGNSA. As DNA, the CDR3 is TGTGCCAGCAGCCGGGACAGGGGAACAGATACGCAGTATTTT. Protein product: CASSRDRGTDTQYF.

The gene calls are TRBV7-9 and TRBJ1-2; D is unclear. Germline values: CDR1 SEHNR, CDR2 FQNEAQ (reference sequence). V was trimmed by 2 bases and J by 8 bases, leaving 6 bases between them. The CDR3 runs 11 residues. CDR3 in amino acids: CASSLSWGYTF. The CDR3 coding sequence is TGTGCCAGCAGCTTAAGCTGGGGCTACACCTTC.

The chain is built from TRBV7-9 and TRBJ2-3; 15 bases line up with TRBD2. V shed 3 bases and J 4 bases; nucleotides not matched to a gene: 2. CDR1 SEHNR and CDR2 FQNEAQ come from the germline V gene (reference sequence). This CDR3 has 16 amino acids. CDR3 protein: CASSFWTSGGADTQYF. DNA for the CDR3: TGTGCCAGCAGCTTCTGGACTAGCGGGGGGGCAGATACGCAGTATTTT. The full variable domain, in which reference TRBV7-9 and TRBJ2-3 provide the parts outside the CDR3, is DTGVSQNPRHKITKRGQNVTFRCDPISEHNRLYWYRQTLGQGPEFLTYFQNEAQLEKSRLLSDRFSAERPKGSFSTLEIQRTEQGDSAMYLCASSFWTSGGADTQYFGPGTRLTVL.

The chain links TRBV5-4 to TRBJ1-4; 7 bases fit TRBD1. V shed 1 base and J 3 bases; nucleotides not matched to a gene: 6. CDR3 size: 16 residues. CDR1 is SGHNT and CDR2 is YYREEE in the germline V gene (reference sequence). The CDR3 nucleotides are TGTGCCAGCAGCTTGACCCGGGACAGCCCTAATGAAAAACTGTTTTTT. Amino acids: CASSLTRDSPNEKLFF.

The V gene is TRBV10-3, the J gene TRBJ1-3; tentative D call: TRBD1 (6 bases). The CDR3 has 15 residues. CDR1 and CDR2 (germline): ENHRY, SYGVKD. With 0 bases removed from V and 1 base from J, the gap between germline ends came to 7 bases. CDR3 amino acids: CAISESRGSGNTIYF. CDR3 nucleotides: TGTGCCATCAGTGAGTCGAGGGGGTCTGGAAACACCATATATTTT.

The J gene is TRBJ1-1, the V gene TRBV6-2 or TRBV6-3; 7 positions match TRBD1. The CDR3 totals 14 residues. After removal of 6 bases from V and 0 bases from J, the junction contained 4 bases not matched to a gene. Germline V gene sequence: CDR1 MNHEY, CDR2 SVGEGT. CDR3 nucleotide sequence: TGTGCCAGCAGATACAGGGGAATGAACACTGAAGCTTTCTTT. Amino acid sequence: CASRYRGMNTEAFF.